This paragraph reports one TCR beta chain. Its cognate antigen is unknown. This record comes from a study of human versus mouse CDR3 diversity and MHC coevolution. Naive CD4 T cells, CD45RO-negative and CD62L-positive, were flow-sorted from PBMCs. Study conclusions and caveats: Compared with mice, human CDR3s carried more deletions and insertions on average. The lowest clonal inequality scores came from most of the three human donors.

Some clones are missing from TCRdb's copy, which holds only in-frame ones; the method was immunoSEQ multiplex PCR. The table includes roughly 80,000 clones, 92% detected once. This CDR3 spans 16 amino acids. The V and J ends lost 7 bases and 2 bases, in that order; junction bases with no gene match: 7. Germline loops: CDR1 ENHRY, CDR2 SYGVKD. The sequence was collected from a person aged 30 to 69 in good health. Sequencing was carried out using naive CD4+ T cells from blood. Subset in this sample: CD45RO-negative CD62L-positive naive CD4 T cells. The rearrangement uses TRBV10-3 and TRBJ2-3, with TRBD2 matching 12 bases. As DNA, the CDR3 is TGTGCCATCATCCTAGCGGGAGGGCATACCACAGATACGCAGTATTTT. It encodes CAIILAGGHTTDTQYF.